This is a list of T cell receptor beta chains from one sample in a study of blood T cell repertoires in COVID-19. Some clones are missing from TCRdb's copy, which holds only in-frame ones; the method was immunoSEQ multiplex PCR. Altogether over 250,000 clones are present, 80% to 90% being singletons, with the ten largest covering approximately 1.5%. The sequencing sample was made of peripheral blood. All receptors come from a woman in her 40s who had recovered from COVID-19. Both conserved end residues are part of each CDR3. D genes are given only for firm matches.

NA | TRBV5-6 | CASSRTDRLETQYF
NA | TRBV5-1 | CASSLAGFGNTIYF
TRBD1 | TRBV29-1 | CSVETGTDLTDTQYF
TRBD1 | TRBV24-1 | CATSDSRTGGIDTQYF
TRBD1 | TRBV25-1 | CASSEPGTGDATQYF
NA | TRBV12-3/TRBV12-4 | CASRNRDWTEAFF
NA | TRBV25-1 | CASSEGPYSGNTIYF
NA | TRBV9 | CASSVASGGETQYF
TRBD1 | TRBV5-1 | CASSWDRDTEAFF
NA | TRBV19 | CASSIWHFGTHIGEKLFF
NA | TRBV9 | CASSTAGGIEAFF
TRBD1 | TRBV30 | CAWRAGGPGYTF
NA | TRBV3-1/TRBV3-2 | CASSQVSGADSPLHF
NA | TRBV2 | CASSEGSGENTEAFF
TRBD1 | TRBV10-2 | CASSDSRQGWETQYF
TRBD1 | TRBV5-5 | CASSLGTGGLEQYF
NA | TRBV3-1/TRBV3-2 | CASSQQAVQPQHF